The 23 T cell receptor beta chains below were found in one sample sequenced in a study of yellow fever vaccine responses in identical twins (dated by TCRdb to between 2018 and 2020). Receptors were amplified or captured by RT-PCR. The instrument given in TCRdb is Illumina HiSeq 2500. TCRdb's own reprocessing of the public reads used fastp at Q25 and MiXCR and kept productive beta chains. CDR3 protein duplicates are merged, each entry listing the most common genes and DNA. A total of about 2,300 distinct CDR3 sequences appear in this sample, about 80% of them only once. Around 5.5% of the sample rests with the top ten. The sequencing used T cells from blood (PBMCs), unsorted or a sorted subset (not recorded which), collected before or after yellow fever vaccination (not recorded which). The receptors derive from a woman under 30 who received the yellow fever vaccine. Donor details come from another sample of the same person, matched by shared clones.

In this sample, this clonotype turned up a few times. V and J are TRBV2 and TRBJ1-1, with D tentatively TRBD1 (5 bases). The V gene's germline CDR1 is SNHLY and CDR2 FYNNEI. V lost 10 bases and J 4 bases, leaving 13 bases between the germline ends. The length of the CDR3 is 12 residues. For the CDR3, the DNA is TGTGCCACGGCGTTCGGGGGCACTGAAGCTTTCTTT. Residues: CATAFGGTEAFF.

J is TRBJ2-5 and V is TRBV18; D not certain. V shed 6 bases and J shed 5 bases, with 13 bases lying between them. The CDR3 length is 13 residues. In germline, CDR1 is KGHSH, CDR2 LQKENI. CDR3 region: CASSPDRWETQYF. The CDR3 DNA reads TGTGCCAGCTCCCCCGACCGATGGGAGACCCAGTACTTC.

The J gene is TRBJ2-3, the V gene TRBV7-9; possible D gene TRBD2, 6 bases. The CDR3 loop spans 13 amino acids. The ends were cut back, 5 bases at V and 2 bases at J, with 8 bases in the middle. From germline, CDR1 is SEHNR and CDR2 FQNEAQ (reference sequence). The chain's CDR3 is CASSGDFTDTQYF. CDR3 in DNA: TGTGCCAGCAGCGGGGACTTCACAGATACGCAGTATTTT.

This clonotype was detected a few times. This sequence joins TRBV4-2 and TRBJ2-7, with unresolved D. CDR1 LGHNA and CDR2 YNFKEQ come from the germline V gene. The CDR3 consists of 12 residues. The V gene lost 4 bases and the J gene lost 4 bases, with 8 bases spanning the gap. The CDR3 loop reads CASSLSRYEQYF. As DNA, the CDR3 is TGTGCCAGCAGCCTGAGCCGGTACGAGCAGTACTTC.

This clonotype appeared a single time. The chain links TRBV4-1 to TRBJ1-4, with unresolved D. The J call may be in error: the DNA end matches TRBJ2-2 better. The CDR3 has 13 amino acids. Germline V gene data show CDR1 as MGHRA and CDR2 as YSYEKL. The CDR3 region has the DNA TGCGCCAGCAGCCAAGATCTTGAGCAGGAGCTGTTTTTT. Protein product: CASSQDLEQELFF.

The rearrangement joins TRBV11-1 to TRBJ2-7, with D perhaps matching TRBD1 (6 bases). This CDR3 has 14 residues. V lost 4 bases, J lost 0 bases, and 10 bases lay in between. The germline V gene has CDR1 SGHAT and CDR2 FQDESV (reference sequence). CDR3 region: CASSSTGGSYEQYF. The CDR3, as DNA: TGTGCCAGCAGCTCGACAGGAGGCTCCTACGAGCAGTACTTC.

The chain recombines TRBV11-2 with TRBJ1-5, with no clear D. The germline gives CDR1 SGHAT, CDR2 FQNNGV. V was trimmed by 4 bases and J by 4 bases, leaving 17 bases between them. This CDR3 has 16 amino acids. The CDR3 spells CASSSRALGPNQPQHF. The DNA of the CDR3 is TGTGCCAGCAGCTCTAGGGCCCTTGGACCAAATCAGCCCCAGCATTTT.

This chain joins TRBV7-9 and TRBJ2-1; D perhaps matches TRBD2 (5 bases). Germline values: CDR1 SEHNR, CDR2 FQNEAQ (reference sequence). The CDR3 contains 14 residues. The V gene lost 1 base and the J gene lost 7 bases, with 11 bases spanning the gap. CDR3 bases: TGTGCCAGCAGCTTAGTGGGAGCAGAAAATGAGCAGTTCTTC. Its translation: CASSLVGAENEQFF.

The chain joins TRBV29-1 to TRBJ2-1; 10 bases fit TRBD1. Germline CDR1 and CDR2: SQVTM and ANQGSEA. The V and J ends lost 0 bases and 2 bases, in that order; junction bases with no gene match: 4. There are 16 residues in the CDR3. The CDR3 reads CSVEDIDRGPYNEQFF. DNA for the CDR3: TGCAGCGTTGAAGATATCGACAGGGGGCCCTACAATGAGCAGTTCTTC.

The CDR3 nucleotides read TGTGCCAGCAGCTACAGAAACTCCTACGAGCAGTACTTC. Translation: CASSYRNSYEQYF. This chain connects TRBV5-6 to TRBJ2-7; unclear D gene. CDR1 is SGHDT, CDR2 YYEEEE, per germline. Trimming shortened V by 3 bases and J by 0 bases, and 7 bases separated the two germline ends. The CDR3 loop spans 13 amino acids.

V gene TRBV7-9 combines with J gene TRBJ2-7; 8 bases map to TRBD2. Trimming removed 10 bases from V and 7 bases from J; junction bases left unmatched: 6. Germline CDR1 SEHNR, CDR2 FQNEAQ (reference sequence). The length of the CDR3 is 11 residues. CDR3 nucleotides: TGTGCCACCGGGGGGGGCGATGAGCAGTACTTC. It translates to CATGGGDEQYF.

The chain combines TRBV9 with TRBJ1-6, with TRBD1 matching over 7 bases. The V gene end was trimmed by 4 bases and the J gene end by 5 bases; junction bases not matched to a gene: 6. Germline assignment: CDR1 SGDLS and CDR2 YYNGEE. The length of the CDR3 is 15 residues. This chain's CDR3 is CASSPGTEDNSPLHF. The CDR3 DNA is TGTGCCAGCAGCCCCGGGACAGAAGATAATTCACCCCTCCACTTT.

This chain connects TRBV4-2 to TRBJ2-7, with D tentatively TRBD2 (5 bases). Trimming removed 1 base from V and 0 bases from J, with 7 bases in between. CDR1 LGHNA and CDR2 YNFKEQ come from the germline V gene. The CDR3 has 14 amino acids. The CDR3, as DNA: TGTGCCAGCAGCCAAGTAGCGTCCTCCTACGAGCAGTACTTC. This translates into CASSQVASSYEQYF.

This sequence joins TRBV11-1 and TRBJ2-1; D gene unclear. CDR1 is SGHAT, CDR2 FQDESV, per germline (reference sequence). The CDR3 runs to 15 residues. V lost 5 bases and J lost 6, with 17 bases in between. The chain's CDR3 is CASSEVWGSPNEQFF. In DNA, the CDR3 is TGTGCCAGCAGCGAAGTATGGGGTAGTCCCAATGAGCAGTTCTTC.

This clonotype was observed a handful of times. The CDR3 DNA reads as TGTGCCAGCAGCTTAGATTTCGGAGGGCCCTCCTACGAGCAGTACTTC. It is translated as CASSLDFGGPSYEQYF. The chain is built from TRBV11-2 and TRBJ2-7; tentative D call: TRBD2 (6 bases). Trimming stripped 0 bases from V and 0 bases from J, with 12 bases between. Germline V gives CDR1 SGHAT, CDR2 FQNNGV. The CDR3 totals 16 residues.

The chain employs TRBV7-9 and TRBJ2-7; D is possibly TRBD1 (5 bases). Germline CDR1 SEHNR, CDR2 FQNEAQ (reference sequence). Trimming left V 1 base short and J 4 bases short, with 5 bases between. The CDR3 runs 12 residues. This CDR3 is CASSLGTYEQYF. The CDR3 coding sequence is TGTGCCAGCAGCTTAGGGACATACGAGCAGTACTTC.

The CDR3 nucleotides read TGTGCCAGCAGCTCCTTTGACAGTTCCTACGAGCAGTACTTC. As protein: CASSSFDSSYEQYF. The chain is built from TRBV11-1 and TRBJ2-7, with D possibly matching TRBD1 (5 bases). This CDR3 has 14 residues. Germline CDR1 is SGHAT and CDR2 is FQDESV (reference sequence). The germline V and J ends were trimmed by 4 bases and 1 base, with 11 bases remaining between them.

The V gene is TRBV12-3 or TRBV12-4, the J gene TRBJ1-4; D gene unclear. Between the trimmed V and J ends, which lost 8 bases and 0 bases, there was a span of 16 bases. CDR3 size: 16 residues. As DNA, the CDR3 is TGTGCCAGCGGAGCGACAAACCTTGCAACTAATGAAAAACTGTTTTTT. Protein sequence: CASGATNLATNEKLFF.

J is TRBJ2-5 and V is TRBV2; D unclear. The CDR3 length is 14 residues. V was cut by 2 bases and J by 3 bases, with 10 bases left in between. Germline V lookup: CDR1 SNHLY, CDR2 FYNNEI. The CDR3 loop is CASSEFQEKETQYF. The DNA of the CDR3 is TGTGCCAGCAGTGAATTCCAGGAAAAAGAGACCCAGTACTTC. The full variable domain, in which reference TRBV2 and TRBJ2-5 provide the parts outside the CDR3, is EPEVTQTPSHQVTQMGQEVILRCVPISNHLYFYWYRQILGQKVEFLVSFYNNEISEKSEIFDDQFSVERPDGSNFTLKIRSTKLEDSAMYFCASSEFQEKETQYFGPGTRLLVL.

The chain uses TRBV7-6 and TRBJ2-5; perhaps TRBD1 as D (6 bases). V was cut by 7 bases and J by 2 bases, with 11 bases left in between. Looked up from germline, CDR1 is SGHVS and CDR2 is FNYEAQ. The CDR3 contains 13 residues. CDR3 residues: CASMGTLQETQYF. As DNA, the CDR3 is TGTGCCAGCATGGGGACACTTCAAGAGACCCAGTACTTC. The entire variable domain, with the rest obtained from reference TRBV7-6 and TRBJ2-5, is as follows: GAGVSQSPRYKVTKRGQDVALRCDPISGHVSLYWYRQALGQGPEFLTYFNYEAQQDKSGLPNDRFSAERPEGSISTLTIQRTEQRDSAMYRCASMGTLQETQYFGPGTRLLVL.

The rearrangement uses TRBV3-1 and TRBJ2-5, with 7 nucleotides matching TRBD1. Germline assignment: CDR1 LGHDT and CDR2 YNNKEL (reference sequence). The junction had 8 bases not matched to a gene; V was cut back by 4 bases and J by 3 bases. This CDR3 has 15 amino acids. CDR3: CASSRRDSPKETQYF. The DNA for the CDR3 is TGTGCCAGCAGCCGTCGGGACAGTCCTAAAGAGACCCAGTACTTC.

This clonotype was seen just once. The rearrangement joins TRBV29-1 to TRBJ1-2, with 8 bases identical to TRBD1. V lost 6 bases, J lost 2 bases, and 8 bases stayed unmatched. The CDR3 is 14 amino acids. Germline assignment: CDR1 SQVTM and CDR2 ANQGSEA. CDR3 in DNA: TGCAGCGTATTCGGACAGGGTATGAACTATGGCTACACCTTC. Translated: CSVFGQGMNYGYTF.

The chain combines TRBV5-6 with TRBJ2-7; D may match TRBD1 or TRBD2 (5 bases each). The CDR3 totals 13 residues. Germline CDR1 SGHDT, CDR2 YYEEEE. V was pared by 2 bases and J by 6 bases, with 12 bases between. The CDR3 spells CASSLVQGREQYF. The CDR3 DNA reads as TGTGCCAGCAGCTTAGTCCAGGGACGCGAGCAGTACTTC.